This TCR beta chain appears in the sequencing data of a study of blood T cell repertoires in COVID-19. At the level of the study: COVID-19 samples collected from the United States, Italy and Spain covered acute and convalescent phases.

CDR1 MNHEY and CDR2 SVGEGT come from the germline V gene. V gave up 7 bases and J gave up 8 bases, with 26 bases separating them. This CDR3 region has 16 residues. Enrolled during active infection, Seattle patients were then followed longitudinally. As originally analysed: For nucleated cells, counts were estimated from reference gene primer amplification. Data came from immunoSEQ multiplex PCR; TCRdb stores just in-frame clones and leaves some out. V, J and clone size are those of that table, while D and trimming were read from the DNA. The table includes over 150,000 clones, 94% detected once. The chain employs TRBV6-2 or TRBV6-3 and TRBJ1-2; tentative D call: TRBD1 (6 bases). This clonotype was obtained from a man aged 25-45 years with COVID-19, enrolled during active disease. Sequenced: peripheral blood. CDR3 protein: CASIPNSGQRLRGYTF. The DNA of the CDR3 is TGTGCCAGCATCCCGAATTCCGGACAGCGATTGAGAGGCTACACCTTC.